What follows is one T cell receptor beta chain and its context. The entry originates in a study of blood T cell repertoires in COVID-19. Study-level background: The study drew acute and convalescent COVID-19 samples from the United States, Italy and Spain.

Sequencing used immunoSEQ multiplex PCR; TCRdb keeps in-frame clones, though not all of them. The data contain 95,000 to 150,000 clones, 92% of them singletons. With 2 bases removed from V and 3 bases from J, the gap between germline ends came to 8 bases. The CDR3 is 14 amino acids. Germline V CDR1 and CDR2: SGDLS, YYNGEE. Sequenced: peripheral blood. The TCR comes from a man aged 50 to 60 with COVID-19, enrolled during active disease. The chain couples TRBV9 to TRBJ2-2; TRBD1 might be the D (5 bases). CDR3 region: CASSVQGDTGELFF. The CDR3 DNA reads TGTGCCAGCAGCGTTCAGGGTGACACCGGGGAGCTGTTTTTT.